The next 22 T cell receptor beta chains were all read from a single sample in a study of blood T cell repertoires in COVID-19. Sequenced by immunoSEQ multiplex PCR; TCRdb stores in-frame clones only, minus some. The sample has about 49,000 clones; around nine tenths are singletons. Input material: peripheral blood. The receptor set was obtained from a man older than 75 with acute or convalescent COVID-19.

The chain links TRBV5-1 to TRBJ2-5; 9 nucleotides match TRBD2. From germline, CDR1 is SGHRS and CDR2 YFSETQ. V trimming: 2 bases; J trimming: 4 bases; junction bases outside the gene matches: 6. This CDR3 region has 15 residues. CDR3 loop: CASSLGGGVRETQYF. The CDR3 bases are TGCGCCAGCAGCTTAGGCGGGGGGGTCCGAGAGACCCAGTACTTC.

V and J are TRBV6-6 and TRBJ1-5; no clear D. The germline gives CDR1 MNHNY, CDR2 SVGAGI (reference sequence). Trimming took off 0 bases at V and 3 bases at J, with 12 bases between the two ends. This CDR3 comprises 16 residues. The CDR3 region is CASSYSMEVANQPQHF. As DNA, the CDR3 is TGTGCCAGCAGTTACTCGATGGAGGTTGCCAATCAGCCCCAGCATTTT.

This clone was detected only once. The CDR3 region has the DNA TGTGCCAGCAGCCGCAGAAGTAGCAATCAGCCCCAGCATTTT. It codes for CASSRRSSNQPQHF. The chain employs TRBV3-1 (or the pseudogene TRBV3-2) and TRBJ1-5; D gene ambiguous. Trimming took 4 bases from V and 0 from J, leaving 7 bases between them. From germline, CDR1 is LGHDT and CDR2 YNNKEL (reference sequence). The CDR3 consists of 14 residues.

This sequence joins TRBV18 and TRBJ1-5; D unclear. The CDR3 contains 13 residues. Trimming shortened V by 3 bases and J by 10 bases, and 13 bases separated the two germline ends. CDR1 and CDR2 from the germline V gene are KGHSH and LQKENI. The DNA of the CDR3 is TGTGCCAGCTCACCTGAACAGTCCTCCCCCCAGCATTTT. Its translation is CASSPEQSSPQHF.

The V call is TRBV6-9, the J call TRBJ1-5; 9 bases fit TRBD1. The trim removed 5 bases at V and 2 bases at J, leaving 4 bases unmatched. The CDR3 runs to 15 residues. CDR1 and CDR2 (germline): MNHGY, SVAAGI. The CDR3 DNA reads as TGTGCCAGCAGTCGCAGGGACAGGGGCAATCAGCCCCAGCATTTT. Translated: CASSRRDRGNQPQHF.

V is TRBV6-5 and J is TRBJ1-6; D ambiguous. CDR1 and CDR2 (germline): MNHEY, SVGAGI. V lost 6 bases, J lost 8 bases, and 11 bases lay in between. The CDR3 runs 13 residues. The DNA for the CDR3 is TGTGCCAGCAGAGAGTCCCCTGATTCACCCCTCCACTTT. It yields the protein CASRESPDSPLHF.

This chain connects TRBV5-1 to TRBJ1-1; D perhaps matches TRBD1 (5 bases). Looked up from germline, CDR1 is SGHRS and CDR2 is YFSETQ. V lost 2 bases and J 6 bases, leaving 11 bases between the germline ends. The CDR3 has 13 residues. CDR3 protein: CASSFPGEAEAFF. Written as DNA, the CDR3 is TGCGCCAGCAGCTTCCCGGGGGAAGCTGAAGCTTTCTTT.

The chain joins TRBV5-5 to TRBJ1-1; TRBD1 might be the D (6 bases). In germline, CDR1 is SGHKS, CDR2 YYEKEE (reference sequence). Trimming pared 6 bases from V and 0 bases from J, leaving 15 bases between. This CDR3 contains 15 residues. CDR3 sequence reads: CASNPPTGMNTEAFF. The DNA for the CDR3 is TGTGCCAGCAACCCACCCACAGGGATGAACACTGAAGCTTTCTTT.

This clone is a singleton in its sample. An end of the junction differs from the germline gene, which may be a read error. V gene TRBV7-8 combines with J gene TRBJ2-1, with 8 bases fitting TRBD1. The V gene's germline CDR1 is SGHVS and CDR2 FQNEAQ. The CDR3 has 13 residues. The DNA of the CDR3 is TGTGCCAGCAGCCATGGACAGGGCTCGGTAAGGGTCTTC. Translation: CASSHGQGSVRVF.

This rearrangement joins TRBV6-4 to TRBJ2-7; 9 bases map to TRBD1. The CDR3 totals 15 residues. V shed 8 bases, J shed 3 bases, and the junction held 11 bases outside the gene matches. Germline CDR1 and CDR2: MRHNA and SNTAGT. For the CDR3, the DNA is TGTGCCAGCTCATCTGAATTGACAGGGGGCTACGAGCAGTACTTC. Its protein product is CASSSELTGGYEQYF.

The chain employs TRBV10-1 and TRBJ2-3, with TRBD2 matching 10 bases. There are 16 residues in the CDR3. Germline lookup yields CDR1 WNHNN and CDR2 SYGVQD (reference sequence). V lost 4 bases and J lost 1; bases outside the gene matches: 5. The DNA for the CDR3 is TGCGCCAGCAGTGGGCTAGCGGGGGATGGCACAGATACGCAGTATTTT. Encoded protein: CASSGLAGDGTDTQYF.

This clone was seen once. This chain uses TRBV28 with TRBJ1-5; TRBD1 aligns across 10 bases. The CDR3 runs to 14 residues. V dropped 4 bases and J dropped 9; count of bases not matched to a gene: 6. The germline CDR1 and CDR2 sequences are MDHEN and SYDVKM. CDR3 in amino acids: CASSSGTGEVPQHF. DNA of the CDR3: TGTGCCAGCAGTTCCGGGACAGGGGAAGTGCCCCAGCATTTT. The full variable domain, in which reference TRBV28 and TRBJ1-5 provide the parts outside the CDR3, is DVKVTQSSRYLVKRTGEKVFLECVQDMDHENMFWYRQDPGLGLRLIYFSYDVKMKEKGDIPEGYSVSREKKERFSLILESASTNQTSMYLCASSSGTGEVPQHFGDGTRLSIL.

The chain carries TRBV6-1 and TRBJ1-5; D ambiguous. This CDR3 has 16 residues. The V and J ends lost 1 base and 0 bases respectively, with 10 bases between them. Germline assignment: CDR1 MNHNS and CDR2 SASEGT. In DNA form, the CDR3 reads TGTGCCAGCAGTGAAGGTCGGGGTTATAGCAATCAGCCCCAGCATTTT. Translated: CASSEGRGYSNQPQHF.

This chain links TRBV27 with TRBJ2-3, with 9 nucleotides matching TRBD1. The J segment lost 2 bases and the V segment lost 1 base, leaving 7 bases of the junction unmatched. CDR1 MNHEY and CDR2 SMNVEV come from the germline V gene (reference sequence). The CDR3 runs 17 residues. CDR3 DNA sequence: TGTGCCAGCAGTTTATGGGGACAGGGCGGCACCACAGATACGCAGTATTTT. Translating it yields CASSLWGQGGTTDTQYF.

The chain couples TRBV7-9 to TRBJ2-7; 7 nucleotides align to TRBD1. The CDR3 is made up of 14 amino acids. Germline V gene sequence: CDR1 SEHNR, CDR2 FQNEAQ (reference sequence). The V segment lost 5 bases and the J segment 2 bases; nucleotides outside the gene matches: 6. The CDR3 reads CASSHRTGPYEQYF. The DNA of the CDR3 is TGTGCCAGCAGCCACCGGACAGGACCCTACGAGCAGTACTTC.

This clone occurred a few times. V and J are TRBV11-2 and TRBJ1-2, with D tentatively TRBD1 (5 bases). The CDR3 has 17 amino acids. V was shortened by 3 bases and J by 0 bases, with 17 bases between the two germline ends. Germline lookup yields CDR1 SGHAT and CDR2 FQNNGV. The CDR3 bases are TGTGCCAGCAGCTTCGACAGTGGGGTGGCGGCTAACTATGGCTACACCTTC. Its protein is CASSFDSGVAANYGYTF.

J is TRBJ1-2 and V is TRBV5-1; unclear D gene. The CDR3 totals 13 residues. Germline CDR1 SGHRS, CDR2 YFSETQ. Trimming cost V 0 bases and J 5 bases, with 8 bases left between them. CDR3 in amino acids: CASSLVADYGYTF. CDR3 coding DNA: TGCGCCAGCAGCTTGGTCGCAGATTATGGCTACACCTTC. Variable domain in full (rest from reference TRBV5-1 and TRBJ1-2): KAGVTQTPRYLIKTRGQQVTLSCSPISGHRSVSWYQQTPGQGLQFLFEYFSETQRNKGNFPGRFSGRQFSNSRSEMNVSTLELGDSALYLCASSLVADYGYTFGSGTRLTVV.

This chain connects TRBV6-6 to TRBJ1-3; possibly TRBD1 for D (5 bases). CDR1 is MNHNY, CDR2 SVGAGI, per germline (reference sequence). The length of the CDR3 is 15 residues. Trimming took 8 bases from V and 4 from J, leaving 18 bases between them. The CDR3 region is CASEGRLQGGNTIYF. The CDR3 DNA reads as TGTGCCAGCGAAGGACGGCTGCAGGGAGGAAACACCATATATTTT.

The chain has TRBV11-2 and TRBJ2-1; 9 bases are a match to TRBD1. CDR1 SGHAT and CDR2 FQNNGV come from the germline V gene. The trim removed 4 bases at V and 5 bases at J, leaving 9 bases unmatched. The CDR3 extends over 16 amino acids. CDR3: CASSSNRGRGNNEQFF. The CDR3 DNA is TGTGCCAGCAGCTCAAACAGGGGGCGTGGGAACAATGAGCAGTTCTTC.

This clone occurred once. This chain links TRBV3-1 (or the pseudogene TRBV3-2) with TRBJ2-5; 7 bases line up with TRBD2. From germline, CDR1 is LGHDT and CDR2 YNNKEL (reference sequence). This CDR3 has 16 amino acids. After removal of 5 bases from V and 4 bases from J, the junction contained 13 bases not matched to a gene. The CDR3 reads CASSSTSGGSRETQYF. The CDR3 coding sequence is TGTGCCAGCAGCTCCACGTCCGGGGGGTCCCGAGAGACCCAGTACTTC.

The chain uses TRBV5-1 and TRBJ1-2; 10 nucleotides line up with TRBD1. Trimming took 3 bases from V and 8 from J; bases not matched to a gene: 7. The CDR3 has 14 residues. Germline assignment: CDR1 SGHRS and CDR2 YFSETQ. The CDR3 spells CASSSTGGAEGYTF. CDR3 sequence (DNA): TGCGCCAGCAGCTCGACAGGGGGCGCGGAGGGCTACACCTTC.

This sequence joins TRBV19 and TRBJ2-3; TRBD1 might be the D (6 bases). The CDR3 length is 16 residues. Between the trimmed V and J ends, which lost 5 bases and 2 bases, there was a span of 17 bases. The germline V gene has CDR1 LNHDA and CDR2 SQIVND (reference sequence). The CDR3 reads CASSSGTQPFTDTQYF. CDR3 nucleotides: TGTGCCAGTAGTTCCGGGACACAGCCTTTCACAGATACGCAGTATTTT. Looking up the rest from reference TRBV19 and TRBJ2-3 gives the full variable domain: DGGITQSPKYLFRKEGQNVTLSCEQNLNHDAMYWYRQDPGQGLRLIYYSQIVNDFQKGDIAEGYSVSREKKESFPLTVTSAQKNPTAFYLCASSSGTQPFTDTQYFGPGTRLTVL.